This T cell receptor (beta chain) was found in a study of OX40 agonist ivuxolimab in advanced cancers. Per the germline V gene, CDR1 is WNHNN and CDR2 is SYGVQD (reference sequence). With 0 bases removed from V and 7 bases from J, the gap between germline ends came to 16 bases. The CDR3 covers 16 residues. The protocol was immunoSEQ multiplex PCR, while the TCRdb copy is restricted to in-frame clones and leaves out a portion. Of roughly 60,000 clones detected, around 93% appear once; the ten largest clones hold 3.8%. This TCR was sampled from an adult with an advanced solid tumor such as melanoma, head and neck, liver or kidney cancer. The source was CD4+ or CD8+ T cells sorted from blood, collected in a trial of the OX40 agonist ivuxolimab. The chain links TRBV10-1 to TRBJ2-1; D is uncertain. In DNA form, the CDR3 reads TGCGCCAGCAGTGAGTCGCGAGGTCCCCGAATGAATGAGCAGTTCTTC. As protein: CASSESRGPRMNEQFF.